The entry below gives a single T cell receptor (beta chain) sequence along with its context. Its specific antigen is unknown. The input lacks base qualities; no much larger clone sits a single base away. The entry originates in a study of control samples from healthy donors and cancer patients (dated by TCRdb to the early 2020s). The library was made by the immunoSEQ multiplex PCR assay. TCRdb's version of the immuneACCESS table is confined to in-frame rearrangements and falls short of the full clone set. An unresolved V gene accounts for under half of the shortfall where checked; the remainder is of unknown origin. Here the sample has some 110,000 clones; approximately 90% occur a single time. Of the sample, less than 3% falls within the top ten clones. The specimen was blood. This sequence was found in a woman in her 70s in good health.

The nucleotide sequence is given as TGTGCCAGCAGTTACTCGAAGGGACAGGGATACGGCGGCTACACCTTC. Protein translation: CASSYSKGQGYGGYTF. The chain is assembled from TRBV6-5 and TRBJ1-2, with 9 bases in between that match TRBD1. CDR1 and CDR2 are drawn from the germline V gene: MNHEY, SVGAGI. Compared with germline, V lacks 0 bases and J lacks 8 bases; bases without a gene match: 10. From the cysteine through the phenylalanine, the CDR3 covers 16 amino acids. CDR3 DNA only is kept here, 48 bases in frame from base 1.